The 25 T cell receptor beta chains given below trace back to one sample, sequenced in a study of blood T cell repertoires in COVID-19. This table comes from immunoSEQ multiplex PCR, and its TCRdb copy is limited to in-frame clones, with some not included. The repertoire consists of a few hundred thousand clones, with about 90% occurring once and the leading ten covering 1.5% to 2%. The sequenced sample consisted of PBMCs or T cells enriched from blood (not recorded which). These receptors were obtained from a woman aged 55-75 years who had recovered from COVID-19.

On this clone: The germline gene is not matched at one end of the junction; a read error may be the cause. The rearrangement joins TRBV4-1 to TRBJ1-6; the D gene is possibly TRBD1 (5 bases). Per the germline V gene, CDR1 is MGHRA and CDR2 is YSYEKL. The CDR3 runs 19 residues. CDR3 DNA sequence: TGCGCCAGCAGCCAAGAGGCCCGGACATTGTCCCACCATAAGTCACCCCTCCACTTT. This sequence encodes CASSQEARTLSHHKSPLHF.

The chain uses TRBV16 and TRBJ1-2; no clear D gene. V was pared by 4 bases and J by 6 bases, with 6 bases between. The germline V gene has CDR1 KGHSY and CDR2 FQNENV. The CDR3 covers 11 residues. The CDR3 here is CASSLLDGYTF. The CDR3 bases are TGTGCCAGCAGCCTTTTAGATGGCTACACCTTC.

The chain recombines TRBV9 with TRBJ2-1; 11 bases map to TRBD2. CDR3 length: 14 residues. Germline-derived CDR1 and CDR2 are SGDLS and YYNGEE. J lost 6 bases, V lost 6 bases, and 5 bases had no gene match. This chain's CDR3 is CASNVAGGRNEQFF. The CDR3 DNA sequence: TGTGCCAGCAATGTAGCGGGAGGGCGCAATGAGCAGTTCTTC.

This sequence joins TRBV12-5 and TRBJ1-1; weak D call: TRBD1 (5 bases). Per the germline V gene, CDR1 is LGHNT and CDR2 is FRNRAP. This CDR3 spans 13 amino acids. V shed 7 bases and J shed 8 bases, with 17 bases lying between them. CDR3 in DNA: TGTGCTAGTGCCTTCTTTGACAGACCAGAAGCTTTCTTT. This codes for CASAFFDRPEAFF.

The chain employs TRBV9 and TRBJ1-1, with TRBD1 identical over 7 bases. The ends lost 2 bases at V and 3 bases at J; junction bases unmatched: 7. This CDR3 has 15 amino acids. Germline V CDR1 and CDR2: SGDLS, YYNGEE. The CDR3 region is CASSVNPTGDTEAFF. The CDR3 DNA follows: TGTGCCAGCAGCGTGAACCCTACAGGGGACACTGAAGCTTTCTTT.

The genes are TRBV11-3 and TRBJ2-5; maybe TRBD2 (5 bases). This CDR3 spans 14 amino acids. Germline CDR1 SGHNT, CDR2 YENEEA. Trimming pared 4 bases from V and 5 bases from J, leaving 14 bases between. For the CDR3, the DNA is TGTGCCAGCAGCTCACGGGAAGGGAAGGAGACCCAGTACTTC. Its protein product is CASSSREGKETQYF.

This clone was observed once. The chain employs TRBV28 and TRBJ1-5; D is unresolved. Germline V gene data show CDR1 as MDHEN and CDR2 as SYDVKM. The CDR3 is 14 residues long. Trimming shortened V by 3 bases and J by 2 bases, and 8 bases separated the two germline ends. The CDR3 loop reads CASSFASGNQPQHF. Written as DNA, the CDR3 is TGTGCCAGCAGTTTCGCGTCCGGCAATCAGCCCCAGCATTTT.

This clone was picked up a small number of times. The chain has TRBV19 and TRBJ2-1; 10 bases map to TRBD2. Germline CDR1 is LNHDA and CDR2 is SQIVND (reference sequence). The trim removed 3 bases at V and 7 bases at J, leaving 3 bases unmatched. The CDR3 runs 14 residues. The CDR3 sequence is CASSMGSGRNEQFF. CDR3 in DNA: TGTGCCAGTAGTATGGGTAGCGGGAGGAATGAGCAGTTCTTC.

The chain is built from TRBV2 and TRBJ2-1; a possible D gene is TRBD1 (6 bases). Trimming took 6 bases from V and 7 from J, leaving 16 bases between them. The CDR3 consists of 14 residues. Germline V gene data show CDR1 as SNHLY and CDR2 as FYNNEI. The CDR3 spells CASRGAGRWNEQFF. The CDR3 DNA is TGTGCCAGCAGGGGGGCAGGGCGCTGGAATGAGCAGTTCTTC.

This clone was seen once. The chain employs TRBV29-1 and TRBJ1-2; D not resolved. V dropped 0 bases and J dropped 0 bases, with 8 bases sitting between them. CDR3 length: 14 amino acids. Germline assignment: CDR1 SQVTM and CDR2 ANQGSEA. CDR3 nucleotide sequence: TGCAGCGTTGAAGATCTGGCGGCTAACTATGGCTACACCTTC. It translates to CSVEDLAANYGYTF.

The chain is built from TRBV27 and TRBJ1-1, with D possibly matching TRBD1 (6 bases). Germline V lookup: CDR1 MNHEY, CDR2 SMNVEV (reference sequence). The V gene lost 3 bases and the J gene lost 7 bases, with 15 bases spanning the gap. The CDR3 totals 14 residues. Written as DNA, the CDR3 is TGTGCCAGCAGTTTTCCCGACAGGACGGGTGAAGCTTTCTTT. Translating gives CASSFPDRTGEAFF.

The gene calls are TRBV6-5 and TRBJ1-6; D is perhaps TRBD1 (6 bases). CDR3 size: 14 residues. Trimming shortened V by 6 bases and J by 10 bases, and 16 bases separated the two germline ends. CDR1 is MNHEY and CDR2 is SVGAGI in the germline V gene. In DNA form, the CDR3 reads TGTGCCAGCAGCTCCGACAGGCCGGGGTCACCCCTCCACTTT. This gives the protein CASSSDRPGSPLHF.

The V and J genes are TRBV5-1 and TRBJ2-2; 8 bases fit TRBD2. CDR1 is SGHRS, CDR2 YFSETQ, per germline. V gave up 5 bases and J gave up 3 bases; unmatched junction bases: 3. The CDR3 has 14 amino acids. CDR3 sequence (DNA): TGCGCCAGCAGTTTGCGGGGGGACACCGGGGAGCTGTTTTTT. The encoded protein is CASSLRGDTGELFF. Full variable domain (missing parts from reference TRBV5-1 and TRBJ2-2): KAGVTQTPRYLIKTRGQQVTLSCSPISGHRSVSWYQQTPGQGLQFLFEYFSETQRNKGNFPGRFSGRQFSNSRSEMNVSTLELGDSALYLCASSLRGDTGELFFGEGSRLTVL.

The V gene is TRBV5-1, the J gene TRBJ2-7; 7 bases map to TRBD2. The CDR3 contains 13 residues. The V and J ends lost 5 bases and 3 bases, in that order; junction bases with no gene match: 5. Germline lookup yields CDR1 SGHRS and CDR2 YFSETQ. The CDR3 coding sequence is TGCGCCAGCAGTGTTACTAGCGTCTACGAGCAGTACTTC. It yields the protein CASSVTSVYEQYF.

The chain joins TRBV6-2 or TRBV6-3 to TRBJ2-3, with D perhaps TRBD2 (6 bases). The V gene lost 6 bases and the J gene lost 3 bases, with 10 bases spanning the gap. Germline assignment: CDR1 MNHEY and CDR2 SVGEGT. The CDR3 covers 13 residues. Here the CDR3 DNA reads TGTGCCAGCAGCTGGGGGAGGACAGATACGCAGTATTTT. This encodes CASSWGRTDTQYF.

This chain connects TRBV2 to TRBJ1-4; TRBD1 is a possible D gene (6 bases). This CDR3 comprises 15 residues. Trimming removed 8 bases at V and 3 bases at J, with 16 bases between. CDR1 is SNHLY, CDR2 FYNNEI, per germline. Written as DNA, the CDR3 is TGTGCCAGCGGGGGCCCGGGAAGGTCTAATGAAAAACTGTTTTTT. It codes for CASGGPGRSNEKLFF. The full variable domain, in which reference TRBV2 and TRBJ1-4 provide the parts outside the CDR3, is EPEVTQTPSHQVTQMGQEVILRCVPISNHLYFYWYRQILGQKVEFLVSFYNNEISEKSEIFDDQFSVERPDGSNFTLKIRSTKLEDSAMYFCASGGPGRSNEKLFFGSGTQLSVL.

The V gene is TRBV3-1 (or the pseudogene TRBV3-2), the J gene TRBJ2-1; TRBD2 matches 10 bases. CDR1 LGHDT and CDR2 YNNKEL come from the germline V gene (reference sequence). The V gene end was trimmed by 1 base and the J gene end by 4 bases; junction bases not matched to a gene: 4. CDR3 size: 16 residues. The CDR3 spells CASSQGGLAVYNEQFF. CDR3 DNA: TGTGCCAGCAGCCAAGGAGGACTAGCGGTTTACAATGAGCAGTTCTTC.

This clone was seen a few times. The rearrangement uses TRBV19 and TRBJ1-2; 12 bases align to TRBD1. The V gene's germline CDR1 is LNHDA and CDR2 SQIVND (reference sequence). This CDR3 has 14 residues. V trimming: 3 bases; J trimming: 5 bases; junction bases outside the gene matches: 1. The CDR3 region has the DNA TGTGCCAGTAGTATGGGACAGGGGGCATATGGCTACACCTTC. It specifies CASSMGQGAYGYTF.

This rearrangement joins TRBV14 to TRBJ1-1, with TRBD1 as a possible D gene (5 bases). The germline V gene encodes CDR1 SGHDN and CDR2 FVKESK. Trimming took off 8 bases at V and 11 bases at J, with 24 bases between the two ends. The CDR3 covers 14 residues. CDR3 protein: CASSALRSPPGAFF. CDR3 bases: TGTGCCAGCTCTGCTCTGCGGAGCCCCCCAGGGGCTTTCTTT.

CDR3 DNA: TGTGCCAGCAAACCCAGGGTTATGAACACTGAAGCTTTCTTT. Translating gives CASKPRVMNTEAFF. The chain combines TRBV27 with TRBJ1-1; perhaps TRBD1 as D (5 bases). This CDR3 has 14 residues. The V gene's germline CDR1 is MNHEY and CDR2 SMNVEV (reference sequence). The germline V and J ends were trimmed by 7 bases and 0 bases, with 12 bases remaining between them.

The chain couples TRBV9 to TRBJ2-7; D gene unclear. The CDR3 is 15 amino acids. V lost 2 bases, J lost 0 bases, and 12 bases lay in between. Germline CDR1 reads SGDLS; CDR2 reads YYNGEE. CDR3 sequence: CASSVGVGSSYEQYF. The CDR3 coding sequence is TGTGCCAGCAGCGTCGGAGTCGGAAGCTCCTACGAGCAGTACTTC. The variable domain in full, with the rest retrieved from reference TRBV9 and TRBJ2-7, is DSGVTQTPKHLITATGQRVTLRCSPRSGDLSVYWYQQSLDQGLQFLIQYYNGEERAKGNILERFSAQQFPDLHSELNLSSLELGDSALYFCASSVGVGSSYEQYFGPGTRLTVT.

The chain employs TRBV6-4 and TRBJ1-6; possible D gene TRBD1, 6 bases. The CDR3 has 13 residues. Germline V CDR1 and CDR2: MRHNA, SNTAGT. Trimming cost V 0 bases and J 14 bases, with 11 bases left between them. Here the CDR3 reads CASSDSFTGSLHF. The CDR3 nucleotides read TGTGCCAGCAGTGACTCGTTCACAGGGTCCCTCCACTTT.

J is TRBJ2-2 and V is TRBV5-1; no reliable D call. The ends were cut back, 0 bases at V and 8 bases at J, with 5 bases in the middle. The CDR3 consists of 12 residues. Looked up from germline, CDR1 is SGHRS and CDR2 is YFSETQ. In DNA, the CDR3 is TGCGCCAGCAGCTTGGCACAGGGGGAGCTGTTTTTT. It translates to CASSLAQGELFF. The whole variable domain, filled in from reference TRBV5-1 and TRBJ2-2, reads KAGVTQTPRYLIKTRGQQVTLSCSPISGHRSVSWYQQTPGQGLQFLFEYFSETQRNKGNFPGRFSGRQFSNSRSEMNVSTLELGDSALYLCASSLAQGELFFGEGSRLTVL.

The rearrangement joins TRBV4-1 to TRBJ2-5; TRBD2 matches 8 bases. Per germline, CDR1 MGHRA and CDR2 YSYEKL. This CDR3 is built from 14 residues. V dropped 4 bases and J dropped 3; count of bases not matched to a gene: 4. The CDR3 sequence is CASSLGTSKETQYF. In nucleotides, the CDR3 is TGCGCCAGCAGCCTCGGGACTAGTAAAGAGACCCAGTACTTC.

The chain combines TRBV7-6 with TRBJ1-3; D remains ambiguous. The germline V and J ends were trimmed by 0 bases and 0 bases, with 9 bases remaining between them. This CDR3 comprises 16 residues. Germline CDR1 and CDR2: SGHVS and FNYEAQ. The CDR3 DNA is TGTGCCAGCAGCTTAGCCGGCCGGAGCTCTGGAAACACCATATATTTT. It encodes CASSLAGRSSGNTIYF.